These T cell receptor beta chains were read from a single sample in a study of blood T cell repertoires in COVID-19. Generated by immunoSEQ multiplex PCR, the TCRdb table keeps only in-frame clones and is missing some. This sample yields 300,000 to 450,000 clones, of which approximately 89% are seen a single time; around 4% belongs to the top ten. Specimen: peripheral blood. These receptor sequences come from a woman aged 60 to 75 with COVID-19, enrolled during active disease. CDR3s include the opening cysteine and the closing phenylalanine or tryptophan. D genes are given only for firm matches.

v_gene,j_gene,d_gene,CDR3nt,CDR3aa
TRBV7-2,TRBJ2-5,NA,TGTGCCAGCAGCAGACAGGGAAGCGGGGGAGCAGAGACCCAGTACTTC,CASSRQGSGGAETQYF
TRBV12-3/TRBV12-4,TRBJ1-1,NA,TGTGCCCGGGGGACCAACACTGAAGCTTTCTTT,CARGTNTEAFF
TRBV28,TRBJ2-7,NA,TGTGCCAGCACGGACACACCCTACGAGCAGTACTTC,CASTDTPYEQYF
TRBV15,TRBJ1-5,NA,TGTGCCACCAGCAGGGAGGGGCGGCTCAATCAGCCCCAGCATTTT,CATSREGRLNQPQHF
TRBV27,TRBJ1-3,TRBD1,TGTGCCAGCAGCCCCTATACTCAGGGGGCGTCTGGAAACACCATATATTTT,CASSPYTQGASGNTIYF
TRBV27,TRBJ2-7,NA,TGTGCCAGCGGGACATTCCCCTACGAGCAGTACTTC,CASGTFPYEQYF
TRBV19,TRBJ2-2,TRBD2,TGTGCCAGTAGGCAGGCGGGGGGTACCGGGGAGCTGTTTTTT,CASRQAGGTGELFF
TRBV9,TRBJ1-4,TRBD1,TGTGCCAGCAGCGTAGAAGGGGGCACTAATGAAAAACTGTTTTTT,CASSVEGGTNEKLFF
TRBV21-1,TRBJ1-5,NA,TGTGCCAGCAGCAAAGCCCGACAGGGACGGGTTTCAAGCAATCAGCCCCAGCATTTT,CASSKARQGRVSSNQPQHF
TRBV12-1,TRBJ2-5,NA,TGTGCCAGCAGCTTTACAGAGACATCGTACCAAGAGACCCAGTACTTC,CASSFTETSYQETQYF